This TCR beta chain was retrieved from a study of T cell repertoires in cytomegalovirus infection. The overall study: Newly reported HLA-C-restricted and thoroughly characterized HLA-B-restricted CMV epitopes were employed. Public TCR beta signatures indicated both CMV infection and matching HLA type.

TCRdb used MiXCR to reprocess the reads, holding one entry per CDR3 protein. The sample contains 200,000 or so distinct CDR3 sequences, roughly two fifths of which appear only once. Study results and caveats: Cumulative public TCR beta family frequency identified CMV carriers with the relevant HLA. It was HLA-C-restricted CMV-specific TCR beta clonotypes that dominated the response ex vivo.

On this clonotype: Antigen unknown.

The ends were cut back, 2 bases at V and 5 bases at J, with 15 bases in the middle. There are 16 residues in the CDR3. The chain recombines TRBV12-3 or TRBV12-4 with TRBJ1-4; no reliable D call. The sequence was collected from a human donor in good health (CMV status not recorded). Some clones in this sample may be carry-over from other donors' samples. The sequencing here drew on CD8+ T cells from cultured PBMCs, taken from culture after CMV antigen stimulation. The CDR3 reads CASSLSSRDRNEKLFF. The CDR3 coding sequence is TGTGCCAGCAGTTTAAGTTCGCGCGACCGAAATGAAAAACTGTTTTTT.